The 24 T cell receptor beta chains in this list originate from one sample, sequenced in a study of blood T cells in healthy people across ages. A J-beta primer mix and a sample-barcoded 5' primer were used in a second PCR of about 7 to 12 cycles. MiXCR, run by TCRdb on the 5' RACE reads, gives a single entry per CDR3 protein. The repertoire holds about 770,000 distinct CDR3 sequences, about 42% seen once, with roughly 19% in the top ten. The sequenced sample consisted of blood. The source is a man aged 55-75 years in good health.

V usage is TRBV12-3 or TRBV12-4 and J usage is TRBJ1-5, with D perhaps TRBD1 (6 bases). This CDR3 contains 15 residues. Trimming stripped 6 bases from V and 0 bases from J, with 12 bases between. CDR3 sequence reads: CASRFGGPSNQPQHF. CDR3 sequence (DNA): TGTGCCAGCAGATTTGGGGGCCCTAGCAATCAGCCCCAGCATTTT.

A word on this clonotype: Just one base apart from a much larger clone, this may be a read error. The chain employs TRBV20-1 and TRBJ2-7; D remains unclear. Trimming removed 3 bases at V and 6 bases at J, with 12 bases between. Germline values: CDR1 DFQATT, CDR2 SNEGSKA (reference sequence). The CDR3 loop spans 12 amino acids. CDR3 nucleotides: TGCAGTGCTAGCCGGGCAGGTCGCGAGCAGTACTTC. Translated, it gives CSASRAGREQYF.

This clonotype appeared a single time. The V gene is TRBV6-2 or TRBV6-3, the J gene TRBJ2-5; D assignment may be TRBD1 or TRBD2 (5 bases each). From germline, CDR1 is MNHEY and CDR2 SVGEGT. V lost 8 bases, J lost 1 base, and 11 bases lay in between. The CDR3 covers 13 residues. DNA of the CDR3: TGTGCCAGCCAACGGGACGGCCAAGAGACCCAGTACTTC. It codes for CASQRDGQETQYF.

V gene TRBV7-2 combines with J gene TRBJ2-4; D might be TRBD2 (5 bases). The closer fit of TRBJ2-5 to the DNA end suggests the J call may be wrong. CDR1 is SGHTA, CDR2 FQGNSA, per germline. CDR3 size: 15 residues. CDR3 region: CASSLAPAERETQYF. CDR3 DNA: TGTGCCAGCAGCTTAGCCCCGGCAGAGCGGGAGACCCAGTACTTC.

The J gene is TRBJ2-1, the V gene TRBV20-1, with 10 bases identical to TRBD2. The last part of the DNA fits TRBJ2-7 better; the J call may be wrong. The germline gives CDR1 DFQATT, CDR2 SNEGSKA (reference sequence). The CDR3 runs to 16 residues. The CDR3 reads CSARDKAGGLYNEQYF. CDR3 sequence (DNA): TGCAGTGCTAGAGATAAAGCGGGAGGGCTTTACAATGAGCAGTACTTC.

V usage is TRBV6-2 or TRBV6-3 and J usage is TRBJ1-5; 7 positions agree with TRBD1. CDR1 and CDR2 from the germline V gene are MNHEY and SVGEGT. With 4 bases clipped from V and 5 bases from J, the junction kept 5 bases outside the gene matches. The CDR3 runs to 14 residues. The chain's CDR3 is CASSLQGNYQPQHF. The CDR3 coding sequence is TGTGCCAGCAGTTTACAGGGGAACTATCAGCCCCAGCATTTT.

V gene TRBV20-1 combines with J gene TRBJ2-7; 8 nucleotides line up with TRBD1. Germline V CDR1 and CDR2: DFQATT, SNEGSKA (reference sequence). The CDR3 has 13 amino acids. The junction had 8 bases not matched to a gene; V was cut back by 3 bases and J by 7 bases. The DNA for the CDR3 is TGCAGTGCTAGTTCCAGGGGGCTCGGTGAGCAGTACTTC. It specifies CSASSRGLGEQYF.

This clonotype was observed a handful of times. The chain is built from TRBV7-2 and TRBJ2-5, with TRBD2 identical over 9 bases. J was trimmed by 4 bases and V by 1 base; bases with no gene match: 4. CDR3 length equals 15 residues. Looked up from germline, CDR1 is SGHTA and CDR2 is FQGNSA. CDR3 protein: CASSLGGLASETQYF. In nucleotides, the CDR3 is TGTGCCAGCAGCTTAGGTGGACTAGCGTCAGAGACCCAGTACTTC.

The chain links TRBV9 to TRBJ1-1; no clear D. CDR1 and CDR2 (germline): SGDLS, YYNGEE. The CDR3 contains 15 residues. V was cut by 4 bases and J by 3 bases, with 16 bases left in between. DNA for the CDR3: TGTGCCAGCAGCCCCTCGGGTTTCGGAGACACTGAAGCTTTCTTT. It encodes CASSPSGFGDTEAFF.

The CDR3 spells CASSPGTGFGEKLFF. CDR3 nucleotide sequence: TGCGCCAGCAGCCCTGGAACGGGGTTTGGGGAAAAACTGTTTTTT. The chain is built from TRBV4-1 and TRBJ1-4; D not certain. The CDR3 has 15 residues. Trimming shortened V by 4 bases and J by 8 bases, and 17 bases separated the two germline ends. CDR1 and CDR2 from the germline V gene are MGHRA and YSYEKL.

The chain links TRBV6-5 to TRBJ2-5; either TRBD1 or TRBD2 may supply D (6 bases each). Germline assignment: CDR1 MNHEY and CDR2 SVGAGI. The CDR3 is 18 residues long. Trimming took off 2 bases at V and 5 bases at J, with 24 bases between the two ends. The CDR3 coding sequence is TGTGCCAGCAGTTACGATAGGAGAGCCAGGGGTACTAGCGAGACCCAGTACTTC. This gives the protein CASSYDRRARGTSETQYF.

This clonotype was counted between two and nine times. The V call is TRBV11-2, the J call TRBJ2-7; D not certain. The closer fit of TRBJ2-5 to the DNA end suggests the J call may be wrong. CDR3 length: 12 residues. Germline lookup yields CDR1 SGHAT and CDR2 FQNNGV. CDR3 nucleotides: TGTGCCAGCAGCTCGATGAAGGGGACCCAGTACTTC. This translates into CASSSMKGTQYF.

Comment on this clonotype: Since a much larger clone is just one base distant, this may be a read error. This chain uses TRBV7-2 with TRBJ1-2; D possibly corresponds to TRBD1 (6 bases). The CDR3 runs 11 residues. Germline V gene lookup returns CDR1 SGHTA and CDR2 FQGNSA. V lost 7 bases and J 8 bases, leaving 11 bases between the germline ends. The CDR3 nucleotides are TGTGCCAGCACCGGAGGGGGAGGCTACACCTTC. It specifies CASTGGGGYTF.

The chain joins TRBV28 to TRBJ2-7; 12 bases agree with TRBD1. Trimming removed 5 bases from V and 6 bases from J; junction bases left unmatched: 8. This CDR3 has 15 residues. CDR1 and CDR2 (germline): MDHEN, SYDVKM. In DNA, the CDR3 is TGTGCCAGCAGTACATCCGGGACAGGGGGCTTCGAGCAGTACTTC. Its translation: CASSTSGTGGFEQYF. Supplemented by reference TRBV28 and TRBJ2-7, the full variable domain reads DVKVTQSSRYLVKRTGEKVFLECVQDMDHENMFWYRQDPGLGLRLIYFSYDVKMKEKGDIPEGYSVSREKKERFSLILESASTNQTSMYLCASSTSGTGGFEQYFGPGTRLTVT.

This clonotype has only one observation. The V and J genes are TRBV4-3 and TRBJ2-3, with D tentatively TRBD2 (5 bases). Germline loops: CDR1 LGHNA, CDR2 YSLEER. The CDR3 sequence is 14 residues long. V was trimmed by 1 base and J by 5 bases, leaving 10 bases between them. CDR3 residues: CASSQGNREDTQYF. In DNA form, the CDR3 reads TGCGCCAGCAGCCAAGGAAACCGGGAAGATACGCAGTATTTT.

The chain uses TRBV12-3 or TRBV12-4 and TRBJ2-3; 7 bases are a match to TRBD2. Losses at the gene ends were 5 bases for V and 3 bases for J; bases not matched to a gene: 5. The length of the CDR3 is 14 residues. CDR3 in amino acids: CASSGAGRTDTQYF. The CDR3 bases are TGTGCCAGCAGTGGAGCGGGGAGGACAGATACGCAGTATTTT.

With regard to this clonotype: The junction differs from germline at one of its ends, possibly a read error. The rearrangement links TRBV6-2 or TRBV6-3 to TRBJ2-1, with D possibly being TRBD2 (5 bases). The germline V gene has CDR1 MNHEY and CDR2 SVGEGT. The CDR3 is made up of 12 amino acids. Here the CDR3 reads CVSRERVREQFF. CDR3 nucleotides: TGTGTCAGCAGAGAGAGGGTGCGGGAGCAGTTCTTC.

This clonotype was seen a handful of times. The chain has TRBV9 and TRBJ1-1; D gene ambiguous. V shed 2 bases and J shed 0 bases, with 5 bases lying between them. CDR3 size: 13 residues. CDR1 and CDR2 (germline): SGDLS, YYNGEE. The CDR3 nucleotides read TGTGCCAGCAGCGTCGCGTTGAACACTGAAGCTTTCTTT. It specifies CASSVALNTEAFF.

This chain connects TRBV12-3 or TRBV12-4 to TRBJ2-7; D is undetermined. This CDR3 contains 13 residues. With 8 bases removed from V and 2 bases from J, the gap between germline ends came to 13 bases. In nucleotides, the CDR3 is TGTGCCAGCCGGTCCTATAGCCCCTACGAGCAGTACTTC. It encodes CASRSYSPYEQYF.

This clonotype was detected only a few times. The V call is TRBV5-1, the J call TRBJ2-1; 10 nucleotides line up with TRBD2. V lost 4 bases, J lost 4 bases, and 11 bases stayed unmatched. CDR3 length equals 17 residues. Germline V gene data show CDR1 as SGHRS and CDR2 as YFSETQ. This CDR3 reads CASSKGQRGGIYNEQFF. CDR3 in DNA: TGCGCCAGCAGCAAGGGACAGCGGGGGGGTATATACAATGAGCAGTTCTTC.

This rearrangement joins TRBV12-3 or TRBV12-4 to TRBJ1-1, with D uncertain. CDR3 size: 12 residues. V lost 3 bases to trimming and J lost 11 bases, with 13 bases between them. The CDR3 DNA follows: TGTGCCAGCAGTTTGCCCTACGCCAGTGCTTTCTTT. This translates into CASSLPYASAFF.

This clonotype was observed a few times. The V gene is TRBV6-2 or TRBV6-3, the J gene TRBJ2-3; D is undetermined. The germline V gene encodes CDR1 MNHEY and CDR2 SVGEGT. Deletions cut 2 bases from V and 2 bases from J, with 14 bases between. The CDR3 loop spans 16 amino acids. In nucleotides, the CDR3 is TGTGCCAGCAGTTACGTCCGAGACTCCTTCACAGATACGCAGTATTTT. It codes for CASSYVRDSFTDTQYF.

The rearrangement links TRBV11-3 to TRBJ1-2, with a tentative D call TRBD1 (5 bases). V lost 5 bases and J lost 6, with 19 bases in between. This CDR3 comprises 15 residues. The germline V gene encodes CDR1 SGHNT and CDR2 YENEEA. The CDR3 bases are TGTGCCAGCAGCACAGGAGGGTCGACAGTTGATGGCTACACCTTC. This gives the protein CASSTGGSTVDGYTF.

CDR3 protein: CASSITGTENIQYF. Written as DNA, the CDR3 is TGTGCCAGCAGCATCACCGGGACAGAAAACATTCAGTACTTC. The V call is TRBV21-1, the J call TRBJ2-4; the table's D gene call, TRBD1, was not cross checked with the DNA. TRBV21-1 is deemed a pseudogene. The CDR3 is 14 amino acids.